The 30 T cell receptor beta chains reported below all come from one sample, sequenced in a study of Graves' ophthalmopathy and Graves' hyperthyroidism. Amplified material comprised TCR beta CDR3 regions derived from RNA transcripts. In the first round, RT-PCR was carried out with HTBI primers, and a multiplex PCR formed the second round. TCRdb itself ran the multiplex PCR reads through MiXCR, one entry per CDR3 protein. The sample includes some 400,000 distinct CDR3 sequences, approximately 16% seen only once; the top ten take approximately 1.4%. The sequenced sample was peripheral blood. The receptors come from a woman aged 18-29 years with Graves' ophthalmopathy.

This clonotype was seen many times. The gene calls are TRBV12-3 or TRBV12-4 and TRBJ1-3; tentatively, D is TRBD1 (5 bases). V gave up 3 bases and J gave up 0 bases, with 12 bases separating them. The CDR3 extends over 16 amino acids. CDR3: CASSFRDSYSGNTIYF. In DNA form, the CDR3 reads TGTGCCAGCAGTTTTCGTGACAGCTACTCTGGAAACACCATATATTTT.

The chain carries TRBV12-3 or TRBV12-4 and TRBJ1-2; TRBD1 aligns across 10 bases. CDR3 size: 14 residues. Trimming removed 6 bases from V and 8 bases from J; junction bases left unmatched: 9. CDR3 DNA sequence: TGTGCCAGCAGCCGGACAGGGGGGCTGAGGGGCTACACCTTC. Protein: CASSRTGGLRGYTF.

This clonotype was counted many times. The rearrangement uses TRBV20-1 and TRBJ2-1; 7 bases agree with TRBD2. The CDR3 covers 14 residues. Germline V CDR1 and CDR2: DFQATT, SNEGSKA (reference sequence). The ends lost 7 bases at V and 7 bases at J; junction bases unmatched: 13. CDR3 residues: CSVPRGRDLNEQFF. CDR3 DNA sequence: TGCAGTGTGCCCCGGGGGAGGGATTTGAATGAGCAGTTCTTC.

This clonotype was seen repeatedly, ten times or more. The chain recombines TRBV9 with TRBJ1-6; D is possibly TRBD1 (6 bases). Germline CDR1 SGDLS, CDR2 YYNGEE. The V and J ends lost 4 bases and 7 bases respectively, with 18 bases between them. This CDR3 is built from 16 residues. The CDR3: CASSHDTGQPNSPLHF. CDR3 DNA: TGTGCCAGCAGCCATGACACCGGACAGCCCAATTCACCCCTCCACTTT.

This clonotype has a count of ten or more. The V call is TRBV11-2, the J call TRBJ2-3; the D is unclear. Trimming shortened V by 0 bases and J by 2 bases, and 9 bases separated the two germline ends. Looked up from germline, CDR1 is SGHAT and CDR2 is FQNNGV. The CDR3 is 15 amino acids. The CDR3 nucleotides are TGTGCCAGCAGCTTAGAGAAGGGATCCACAGATACGCAGTATTTT. Translating it yields CASSLEKGSTDTQYF.

The rearrangement uses TRBV6-2 or TRBV6-3 and TRBJ1-5; 9 bases are a match to TRBD1. Trimming cost V 5 bases and J 4 bases; bases outside gene matches: 6. Germline V CDR1 and CDR2: MNHEY, SVGEGT. CDR3 length: 15 amino acids. This CDR3 is CASSPTGQGNQPQHF. CDR3 bases: TGTGCCAGCAGTCCCACGGGACAGGGAAATCAGCCCCAGCATTTT.

V and J are TRBV4-1 and TRBJ2-7; D remains ambiguous. The length of the CDR3 is 14 residues. Germline loops: CDR1 MGHRA, CDR2 YSYEKL. V was shortened by 0 bases and J by 5 bases, with 11 bases between the two germline ends. DNA of the CDR3: TGCGCCAGCAGCCAAGATCCGACTTTGGACGAGCAGTACTTC. Its translation is CASSQDPTLDEQYF.

The rearrangement joins TRBV27 to TRBJ2-7; possible D gene TRBD1, 6 bases. The CDR3 is made up of 15 amino acids. V was shortened by 10 bases and J by 2 bases, with 21 bases between the two germline ends. CDR1 and CDR2 from the germline V gene are MNHEY and SMNVEV (reference sequence). The CDR3 reads CATSNYSGQTYEQYF. CDR3 nucleotides: TGTGCCACCTCTAACTATTCCGGACAGACCTACGAGCAGTACTTC.

This clonotype occurred many times. The chain joins TRBV19 to TRBJ1-5; D is uncertain. The germline gives CDR1 LNHDA, CDR2 SQIVND (reference sequence). CDR3 length equals 12 residues. V was clipped by 5 bases and J by 8 bases, with 10 bases between them. CDR3 amino acids: CASSEFGKPQHF. The CDR3 DNA sequence: TGTGCCAGTAGTGAATTCGGGAAGCCCCAGCATTTT.

This clonotype showed up many times. Written as DNA, the CDR3 is TGTGCCAGCAGTTACTCTAAAAGGCCGGGACTAGCGGCCTACGAGCAGTACTTC. Amino acid sequence: CASSYSKRPGLAAYEQYF. The chain employs TRBV6-2 or TRBV6-3 and TRBJ2-7; TRBD2 matches 11 bases. The germline V gene encodes CDR1 MNHEY and CDR2 SVGEGT. The CDR3 is 18 amino acids. Losses at the gene ends were 0 bases for V and 2 bases for J; bases not matched to a gene: 9.

This clonotype was detected ten times or more. The chain uses TRBV2 and TRBJ2-5, with 8 bases that match TRBD1. CDR1 is SNHLY and CDR2 is FYNNEI in the germline V gene. V shed 10 bases and J 5 bases; nucleotides not matched to a gene: 9. The length of the CDR3 is 13 residues. The CDR3 here is CAILTGVDETQYF. The DNA for the CDR3 is TGTGCCATTTTGACAGGGGTGGACGAGACCCAGTACTTC. The full variable domain, in which reference TRBV2 and TRBJ2-5 provide the parts outside the CDR3, is EPEVTQTPSHQVTQMGQEVILRCVPISNHLYFYWYRQILGQKVEFLVSFYNNEISEKSEIFDDQFSVERPDGSNFTLKIRSTKLEDSAMYFCAILTGVDETQYFGPGTRLLVL.

The chain couples TRBV28 to TRBJ2-7, with a tentative D call TRBD2 (6 bases). CDR1 and CDR2 (germline): MDHEN, SYDVKM. V dropped 8 bases and J dropped 4 bases, with 9 bases sitting between them. The CDR3 consists of 11 residues. The CDR3 protein is CASLAGYEQYF. The CDR3, as DNA: TGTGCCAGCCTGGCGGGATACGAGCAGTACTTC.

Ten or more counts support this clonotype. This chain links TRBV28 with TRBJ2-5; D tentatively reads TRBD1 or TRBD2 (5 bases each). Germline loops: CDR1 MDHEN, CDR2 SYDVKM. CDR3 size: 14 residues. Deletions cut 7 bases from V and 2 bases from J, with 14 bases between. The CDR3 nucleotides read TGTGCCAGCAAGGACCGGGGCCCTCAAGAGACCCAGTACTTC. It encodes CASKDRGPQETQYF.

Many counts were recorded for this clonotype. The genes are TRBV6-5 and TRBJ2-7; D assignment may be TRBD1 or TRBD2 (5 bases each). This CDR3 has 14 residues. V shed 7 bases and J shed 2 bases, with 15 bases lying between them. Germline CDR1 MNHEY, CDR2 SVGAGI. The CDR3 is CASKGEGRPYEQYF. Written as DNA, the CDR3 is TGTGCCAGCAAGGGCGAGGGACGCCCCTACGAGCAGTACTTC.

The table lists this clonotype with many counts. This chain uses TRBV6-2 or TRBV6-3 with TRBJ1-2; D may be TRBD1 (5 bases). V was pared by 7 bases and J by 1 base, with 13 bases between. The V gene's germline CDR1 is MNHEY and CDR2 SVGEGT. The CDR3 runs 14 residues. The CDR3 bases are TGTGCCAGCAATCAAAGGACAAATAACTATGGCTACACCTTC. Its translation is CASNQRTNNYGYTF.

This clonotype was counted at least ten times. The V call is TRBV12-3 or TRBV12-4, the J call TRBJ2-7, with D unclear. There are 11 residues in the CDR3. V dropped 3 bases and J dropped 6 bases, with 6 bases sitting between them. CDR3 residues: CASSLAREQYF. DNA of the CDR3: TGTGCCAGCAGTTTGGCCCGCGAGCAGTACTTC.

Ten or more counts support this clonotype. The chain uses TRBV19 and TRBJ1-1; a possible D gene is TRBD1 (5 bases). The V end lost 1 base, the J end lost 1 base, and 7 bases lay between the germline ends. CDR3 length: 14 amino acids. Germline V gene lookup returns CDR1 LNHDA and CDR2 SQIVND (reference sequence). CDR3 sequence: CASSIGGGNTEAFF. CDR3 in DNA: TGTGCCAGTAGTATAGGGGGCGGGAACACTGAAGCTTTCTTT.

This clonotype appeared many times. The V and J genes are TRBV19 and TRBJ2-7, with D maybe TRBD1 (6 bases). Looked up from germline, CDR1 is LNHDA and CDR2 is SQIVND (reference sequence). Trimming took off 6 bases at V and 0 bases at J, with 12 bases between the two ends. This CDR3 comprises 14 residues. CDR3 protein: CASRMGALSYEQYF. The CDR3 DNA sequence: TGTGCCAGTAGGATGGGGGCCCTCTCCTACGAGCAGTACTTC.

The table lists this clonotype with many counts. This chain links TRBV12-3 or TRBV12-4 with TRBJ1-2, with unresolved D. CDR3 length: 15 amino acids. V was cut by 5 bases and J by 1 base, with 14 bases left in between. CDR3 amino acids: CASSPSIIINYGYTF. In DNA form, the CDR3 reads TGTGCCAGCAGTCCCTCAATAATAATTAACTATGGCTACACCTTC.

Concerning this clonotype: The germline gene is not matched at one end of the junction; a read error may be the cause. The chain carries TRBV12-3 or TRBV12-4 and TRBJ2-5; 8 nucleotides agree with TRBD1. The CDR3 covers 16 residues. CDR3 sequence reads: CTSSPRTGTRGETQYF. CDR3 DNA: TGTACCAGCAGTCCTAGGACAGGGACCCGGGGAGAGACCCAGTACTTC.

This clonotype has ten or more counts. This chain uses TRBV6-5 with TRBJ2-4, with TRBD1 matching 10 bases. The germline V gene encodes CDR1 MNHEY and CDR2 SVGAGI. V lost 0 bases, J lost 14 bases, and 4 bases stayed unmatched. The CDR3 has 13 amino acids. CDR3 region: CASSYSDRGAEYF. The CDR3 nucleotides are TGTGCCAGCAGTTACTCGGACAGGGGGGCGGAGTACTTC.

On this clonotype itself: A much larger clone lies one base from this, so it may be a read error. The V and J genes are TRBV4-1 and TRBJ2-7, with unresolved D. The germline gives CDR1 MGHRA, CDR2 YSYEKL. Trimming stripped 3 bases from V and 2 bases from J, with 17 bases between. CDR3 size: 16 residues. The CDR3 DNA is TGCGCCAGCAGCCACCCCCCGGGCCTTGGCACCTACGAGCAGTACTTC. Encoded protein: CASSHPPGLGTYEQYF.

This clonotype occurred many times. V gene TRBV6-2 or TRBV6-3 combines with J gene TRBJ2-2, with TRBD2 matching 11 bases. The V and J ends lost 4 bases and 4 bases, in that order; junction bases with no gene match: 8. This CDR3 comprises 17 residues. The germline V gene has CDR1 MNHEY and CDR2 SVGEGT. The CDR3 reads CASSLRTSGRFTGELFF. The CDR3 DNA follows: TGTGCCAGCAGTTTGAGGACTAGCGGGCGATTCACCGGGGAGCTGTTTTTT.

This clonotype was observed many times. The V gene is TRBV19, the J gene TRBJ1-1, with a tentative D call TRBD1 (5 bases). The ends were cut back, 0 bases at V and 1 base at J, with 24 bases in the middle. From germline, CDR1 is LNHDA and CDR2 SQIVND (reference sequence). CDR3 size: 20 residues. In nucleotides, the CDR3 is TGTGCCAGTAGTATAGAAAGGGCCTACGGCAGGGTAGAACCGAACACTGAAGCTTTCTTT. Translated: CASSIERAYGRVEPNTEAFF.

V is TRBV28 and J is TRBJ1-5; D is unresolved. CDR3 length: 14 residues. V lost 2 bases and J lost 0, with 5 bases in between. Germline CDR1 and CDR2: MDHEN and SYDVKM. In nucleotides, the CDR3 is TGTGCCAGCAGTTTAATGTATAGCAATCAGCCCCAGCATTTT. Protein product: CASSLMYSNQPQHF. Full variable domain (rest looked up from reference TRBV28 and TRBJ1-5): DVKVTQSSRYLVKRTGEKVFLECVQDMDHENMFWYRQDPGLGLRLIYFSYDVKMKEKGDIPEGYSVSREKKERFSLILESASTNQTSMYLCASSLMYSNQPQHFGDGTRLSIL.

This clonotype was detected many times. The chain employs TRBV18 and TRBJ1-1, with D possibly being TRBD1 (6 bases). CDR1 is KGHSH, CDR2 LQKENI, per germline. This CDR3 is built from 15 residues. The V end lost 4 bases, the J end lost 1 base, and 13 bases lay between the germline ends. The CDR3 sequence is CASSQIGQSNTEAFF. The CDR3 coding sequence is TGTGCCAGCTCACAGATAGGACAGTCGAACACTGAAGCTTTCTTT.

There are many counts of this clonotype. The chain employs TRBV29-1 and TRBJ1-3, with a tentative D call TRBD1 (6 bases). Trimming removed 1 base at V and 2 bases at J, with 9 bases between. This CDR3 has 14 amino acids. CDR1 is SQVTM and CDR2 is ANQGSEA in the germline V gene. CDR3 sequence reads: CSVEVNRAGNTIYF. The CDR3 coding sequence is TGCAGCGTTGAAGTAAACAGGGCTGGAAACACCATATATTTT.

This clonotype was found many times. The chain is built from TRBV12-3 or TRBV12-4 and TRBJ1-6, with 8 bases identical to TRBD1. V lost 7 bases to trimming and J lost 6 bases; unmatched junction nucleotides: 5. The CDR3 totals 14 residues. CDR3: CASTEDRGNSPLHF. In DNA, the CDR3 is TGTGCCAGCACCGAAGACAGGGGTAATTCACCCCTCCACTTT.

The genes are TRBV3-1 and TRBJ1-1; no clear D. V lost 3 bases and J lost 4, with 9 bases in between. In germline, CDR1 is LGHDT, CDR2 YNNKEL (reference sequence). The CDR3 covers 13 residues. The CDR3 here is CASSQSAGTEAFF. In DNA form, the CDR3 reads TGTGCCAGCAGCCAGTCCGCCGGCACTGAAGCTTTCTTT. The full variable domain, with the rest looked up from reference TRBV3-1 and TRBJ1-1, is DTAVSQTPKYLVTQMGNDKSIKCEQNLGHDTMYWYKQDSKKFLKIMFSYNNKELIINETVPNRFSPKSPDKAHLNLHINSLELGDSAVYFCASSQSAGTEAFFGQGTRLTVV.

This clonotype was seen at least ten times. This sequence joins TRBV11-3 and TRBJ1-6; D is unclear. The CDR3 contains 13 residues. Deletions cut 1 base from V and 9 bases from J, with 7 bases between. Per germline, CDR1 SGHNT and CDR2 YENEEA. CDR3 DNA: TGTGCCAGCAGCTTAGTGTGGGGTTCACCCCTCCACTTT. It specifies CASSLVWGSPLHF.